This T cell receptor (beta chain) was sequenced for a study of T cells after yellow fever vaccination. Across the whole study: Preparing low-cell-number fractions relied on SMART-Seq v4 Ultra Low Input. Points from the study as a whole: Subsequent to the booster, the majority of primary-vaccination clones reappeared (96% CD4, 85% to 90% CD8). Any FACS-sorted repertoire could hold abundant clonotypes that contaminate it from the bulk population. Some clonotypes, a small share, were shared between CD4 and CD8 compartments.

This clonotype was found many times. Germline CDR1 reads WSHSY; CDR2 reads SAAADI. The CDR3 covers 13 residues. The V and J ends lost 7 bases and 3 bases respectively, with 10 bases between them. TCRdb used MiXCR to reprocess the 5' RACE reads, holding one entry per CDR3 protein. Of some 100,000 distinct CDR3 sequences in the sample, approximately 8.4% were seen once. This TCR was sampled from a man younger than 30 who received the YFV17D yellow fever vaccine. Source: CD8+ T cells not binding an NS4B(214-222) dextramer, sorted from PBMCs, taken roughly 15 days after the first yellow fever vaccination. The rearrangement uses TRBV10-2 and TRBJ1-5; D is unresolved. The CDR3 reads CASTGGYNQPQHF. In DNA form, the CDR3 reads TGCGCCAGCACGGGAGGGTACAATCAGCCCCAGCATTTT.